This TCR beta chain was sequenced in a study of cytomegalovirus exposure and HLA in healthy donors. The study's findings and limits: Altogether, about 160 TCR beta chains were recorded as cytomegalovirus-associated.

Sequenced by immunoSEQ multiplex PCR; TCRdb stores in-frame clones only, minus some. The sample records fewer than 200,000 clones, about 89% being singletons. This CDR3 comprises 17 residues. CDR1 and CDR2 (germline): SGHTS, YDEGEE. Trimming cost V 4 bases and J 0 bases, with 16 bases left between them. As regards this clone: Its antigen is undetermined.

The material sequenced was PBMCs. The clonotype was recovered from a man between 25 and 39 years old in good health and CMV-seropositive. The chain carries TRBV5-8 and TRBJ2-2; possibly TRBD2 for D (6 bases). The CDR3 loop is CASSPPAGRSNTGELFF. The CDR3 coding sequence is TGTGCCAGCAGCCCCCCCGCCGGGAGATCGAACACCGGGGAGCTGTTTTTT.